The 5 T cell receptor beta chains presented below share a single source sample, sequenced in a study of TIL therapy for anti-PD-1-resistant metastatic lung cancer (dated by TCRdb to the early 2020s). The immunoSEQ v3 hsTCRB kit was used to amplify TCR beta CDR3 regions from genomic DNA through bias-controlled multiplex PCR. TCRdb obtained this table from immuneACCESS and retained in-frame rearrangements with V and J assigned. These tables miss some clones; where compared with another copy, unresolved V genes account for less than half of the shortfall, and the remainder is unexplained. The sample yields about 48,000 clones; 55% to 75% were counted once. Roughly 5.6% of the sample is taken by the ten largest. Read against the paper, the sample's time point label means: pre-treatment sample, taken before nivolumab and TIL therapy. The baseline tumor samples, taken from the same resection that was used to grow TIL, were excised metastases, most often pleural nodules or supraclavicular lymph nodes.

The sample here was tumor tissue, taken at baseline. Every receptor here comes from a person aged 25-79 years with non-small cell lung cancer.

This chain links TRBV10-2 with TRBJ2-2; D is unresolved. Trimming shortened V by 6 bases and J by 6 bases, and 5 bases separated the two germline ends. Per germline, CDR1 WSHSY and CDR2 SAAADI. The CDR3 is made up of 11 amino acids. In nucleotides, the CDR3 is TGCGCCAGCAGAGCCGCCGGGGAGCTGTTTTTT. It codes for CASRAAGELFF.

DNA of the CDR3: TGTGCCAGCAGCTTAGGGGTGGGACAGGGCATCAATGAGCAGTTCTTC. It translates to CASSLGVGQGINEQFF. The chain employs TRBV11-3 and TRBJ2-1, with TRBD1 identical over 9 bases. CDR1 is SGHNT and CDR2 is YENEEA in the germline V gene. J was trimmed by 6 bases and V by 1 base; bases with no gene match: 7. CDR3 size: 16 residues.

This clone has only a few counts. This chain uses TRBV28 with TRBJ2-4; either TRBD1 or TRBD2 may supply D (5 bases each). Germline assignment: CDR1 MDHEN and CDR2 SYDVKM. The CDR3 covers 15 residues. Trimming left V 8 bases short and J 0 bases short, with 14 bases between. For the CDR3, the DNA is TGTGCCAGCGGGGGACCGCCCTTAGCCAAAAACATTCAGTACTTC. Its protein is CASGGPPLAKNIQYF.

This clone was counted between two and nine times. This rearrangement joins TRBV2 to TRBJ2-7; 8 nucleotides line up with TRBD1. This CDR3 region has 15 residues. Germline V gene lookup returns CDR1 SNHLY and CDR2 FYNNEI. The V segment lost 1 base and the J segment 1 base; nucleotides outside the gene matches: 3. CDR3 region: CASSEVRQGSYEQYF. For the CDR3, the DNA is TGTGCCAGCAGTGAAGTCCGACAGGGGTCCTACGAGCAGTACTTC.

The chain has TRBV5-8 and TRBJ1-1; 7 positions agree with TRBD1. CDR3 length: 14 residues. The trim removed 6 bases at V and 7 bases at J, leaving 12 bases unmatched. Germline values: CDR1 SGHTS, CDR2 YDEGEE. For the CDR3, the DNA is TGTGCCAGCACCCCCACAGGGGTACGGGGTGAAGCTTTCTTT. Its translation: CASTPTGVRGEAFF.